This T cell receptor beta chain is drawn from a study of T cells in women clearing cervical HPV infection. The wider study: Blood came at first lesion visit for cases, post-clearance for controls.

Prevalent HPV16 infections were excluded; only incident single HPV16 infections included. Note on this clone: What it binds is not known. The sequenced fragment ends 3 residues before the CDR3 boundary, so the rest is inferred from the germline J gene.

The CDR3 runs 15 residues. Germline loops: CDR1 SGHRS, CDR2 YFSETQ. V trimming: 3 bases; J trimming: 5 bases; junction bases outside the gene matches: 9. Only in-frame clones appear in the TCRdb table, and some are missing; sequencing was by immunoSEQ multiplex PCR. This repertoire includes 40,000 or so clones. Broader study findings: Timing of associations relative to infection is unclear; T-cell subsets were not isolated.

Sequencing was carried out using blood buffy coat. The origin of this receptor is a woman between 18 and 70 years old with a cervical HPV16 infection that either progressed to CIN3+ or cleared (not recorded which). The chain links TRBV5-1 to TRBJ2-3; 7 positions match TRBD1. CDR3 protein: CASSSTRGLGDTQYF. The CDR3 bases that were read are TGCGCCAGCAGCTCTACCAGGGGGTTGGGAGATACG.